The next 3 T cell receptor beta chains were all read from a single sample in a study of blood T cell repertoires in COVID-19. This table comes from immunoSEQ multiplex PCR, and its TCRdb copy is limited to in-frame clones, with some not included. The sample holds fewer than 300,000 clones, more than 85% seen once. Sequencing used peripheral blood. These receptor sequences come from a woman aged 25 to 39 with COVID-19, enrolled during active disease.

This chain connects TRBV2 to TRBJ1-1, with D tentatively TRBD1 (5 bases). Trimming removed 7 bases from V and 1 base from J, with 10 bases in between. There are 13 residues in the CDR3. Germline assignment: CDR1 SNHLY and CDR2 FYNNEI. This chain's CDR3 is CASTPGGNTEAFF. The CDR3 bases are TGTGCCAGCACTCCCGGGGGGAACACTGAAGCTTTCTTT.

The rearrangement links TRBV7-9 to TRBJ2-1, with D tentatively TRBD2 (5 bases). Trimming pared 1 base from V and 7 bases from J, leaving 8 bases between. CDR1 and CDR2 from the germline V gene are SEHNR and FQNEAQ (reference sequence). The CDR3 sequence is 13 residues long. For the CDR3, the DNA is TGTGCCAGCAGCTTAGTTGGCGGGAATGAGCAGTTCTTC. Its translation is CASSLVGGNEQFF.

This sequence joins TRBV19 and TRBJ2-1, with 12 bases that match TRBD2. V shed 4 bases and J 8 bases; nucleotides not matched to a gene: 9. Germline V lookup: CDR1 LNHDA, CDR2 SQIVND (reference sequence). This CDR3 region has 16 residues. CDR3 DNA sequence: TGTGCCAGTAGTACCCGAACTAGCGGGAGGCCTCATGAGCAGTTCTTC. It yields the protein CASSTRTSGRPHEQFF.